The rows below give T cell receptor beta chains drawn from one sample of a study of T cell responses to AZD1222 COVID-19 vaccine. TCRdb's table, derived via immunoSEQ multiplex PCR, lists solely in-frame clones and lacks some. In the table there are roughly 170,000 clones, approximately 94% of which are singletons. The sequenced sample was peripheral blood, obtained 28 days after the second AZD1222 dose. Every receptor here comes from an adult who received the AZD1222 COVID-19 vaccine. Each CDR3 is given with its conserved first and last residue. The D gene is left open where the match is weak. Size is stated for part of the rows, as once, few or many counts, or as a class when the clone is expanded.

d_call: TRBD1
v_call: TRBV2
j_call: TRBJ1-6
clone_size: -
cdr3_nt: TGTGCCAGCAGGGAAACCTCCGGGACAGGGTATTCACCCCTCCACTTT
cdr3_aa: CASRETSGTGYSPLHF

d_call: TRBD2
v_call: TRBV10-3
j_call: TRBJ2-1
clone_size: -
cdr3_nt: TGTGCCATCAGTGACATAGGACTAGCGGGGGCCAACTCCTACAATGAGCAGTTCTTC
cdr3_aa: CAISDIGLAGANSYNEQFF

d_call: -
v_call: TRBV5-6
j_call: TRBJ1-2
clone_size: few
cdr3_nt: TGTGCCAGCAGCCCCGGACAGAACTATGGCTACACCTTC
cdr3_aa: CASSPGQNYGYTF

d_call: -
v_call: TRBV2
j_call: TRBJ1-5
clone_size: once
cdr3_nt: TGTGCCAGCAGTGATATAGGGATCAATCAGCCCCAGCATTTT
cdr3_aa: CASSDIGINQPQHF

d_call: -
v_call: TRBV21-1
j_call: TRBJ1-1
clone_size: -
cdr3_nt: TGTGCCAGGCCAGGGGGAGAAGCTTTCTTT
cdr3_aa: CARPGGEAFF

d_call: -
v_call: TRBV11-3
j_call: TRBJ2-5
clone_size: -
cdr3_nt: TGTGCCAGCAGCTTAGTAACGGGGGTGGAGACCCAGTACTTC
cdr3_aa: CASSLVTGVETQYF

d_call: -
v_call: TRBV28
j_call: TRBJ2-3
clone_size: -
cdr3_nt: TGTGCCAGCAGCCACATAACTAGCCGGGCAGATACGCAGTATTTT
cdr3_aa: CASSHITSRADTQYF

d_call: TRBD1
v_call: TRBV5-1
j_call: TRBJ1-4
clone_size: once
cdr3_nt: TGCGCCAGCAGCTTGGACAGGGGCGATGAAAAACTGTTTTTT
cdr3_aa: CASSLDRGDEKLFF

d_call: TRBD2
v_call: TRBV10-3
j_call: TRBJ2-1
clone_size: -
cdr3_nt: TGTGCCATCAGTGGCGGGGGGTATGAGCAGTTCTTC
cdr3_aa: CAISGGGYEQFF

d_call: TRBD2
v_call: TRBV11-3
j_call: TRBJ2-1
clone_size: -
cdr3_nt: TGTGCCAGCAGCGGGGGACTCGCGGGGGGAAATGAGCAGTTCTTC
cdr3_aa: CASSGGLAGGNEQFF

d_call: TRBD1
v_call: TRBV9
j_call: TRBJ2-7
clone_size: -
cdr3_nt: TGTGCCAGCAGCGTCTCCGGGACAGGGGGCCCCTACGAGCAGTACTTC
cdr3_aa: CASSVSGTGGPYEQYF

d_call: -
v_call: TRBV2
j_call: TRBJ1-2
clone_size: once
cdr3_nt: TGTGCCAGCAACCCGAGGCCGTATGGCTACACCTTC
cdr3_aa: CASNPRPYGYTF

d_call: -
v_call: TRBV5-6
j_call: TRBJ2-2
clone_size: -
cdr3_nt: TGTGCCAGCAGCTTATACTACGCCGGGACTCAGAACACCGGGGAGCTGTTTTTT
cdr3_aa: CASSLYYAGTQNTGELFF

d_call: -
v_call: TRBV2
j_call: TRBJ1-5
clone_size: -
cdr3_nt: TGTGCCAGCAATCGGGAATCGGGACAGCCCCAGCATTTT
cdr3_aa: CASNRESGQPQHF

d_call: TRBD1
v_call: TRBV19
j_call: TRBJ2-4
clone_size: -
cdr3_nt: TGTGCCAGTAGTGGACTCGGGCAGACAGGGCTGGGCAAAAACATTCAGTACTTC
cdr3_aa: CASSGLGQTGLGKNIQYF

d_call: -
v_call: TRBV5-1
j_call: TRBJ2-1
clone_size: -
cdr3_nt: TGCGCCAGCAGCTTCCGTCAAAACAATGAGCAGTTCTTC
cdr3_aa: CASSFRQNNEQFF

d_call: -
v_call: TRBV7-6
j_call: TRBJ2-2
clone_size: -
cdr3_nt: TGTGCCAGCAGCCCAGAAGGGATCACCGGGGAGCTGTTTTTT
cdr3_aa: CASSPEGITGELFF

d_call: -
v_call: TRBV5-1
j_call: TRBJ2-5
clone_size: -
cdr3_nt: TGCGCCAGCAGCTCGCCCCAGGGGGGAGTCTTCCAAGAGACCCAGTACTTC
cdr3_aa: CASSSPQGGVFQETQYF

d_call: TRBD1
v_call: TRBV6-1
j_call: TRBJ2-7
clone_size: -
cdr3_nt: TGTGCCAGCAGTGAAAGCCCAACAGGGGTTCAATACTTC
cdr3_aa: CASSESPTGVQYF

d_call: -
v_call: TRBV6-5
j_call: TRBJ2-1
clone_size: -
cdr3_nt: TGTGCCAGTTCGGGACTTTCCTACAATGAGCAGTTCTTC
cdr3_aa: CASSGLSYNEQFF

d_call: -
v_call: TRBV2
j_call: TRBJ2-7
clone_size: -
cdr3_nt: TGTGCCAGCAGGGGTGATGCCTACGAGCAGTACTTC
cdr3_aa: CASRGDAYEQYF

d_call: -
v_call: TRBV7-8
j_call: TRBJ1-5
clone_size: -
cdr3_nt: TGTGCCAGCAGCTTCTTGGGTTCTAATCAGCCCCAGCATTTT
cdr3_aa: CASSFLGSNQPQHF

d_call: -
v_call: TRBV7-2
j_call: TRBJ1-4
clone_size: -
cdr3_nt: TGTGCCAGCAGCTTAGATGCCCTATTTAATGAAAAACTGTTTTTT
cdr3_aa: CASSLDALFNEKLFF

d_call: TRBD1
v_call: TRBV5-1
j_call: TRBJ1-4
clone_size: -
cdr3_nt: TGCGCCAGCAGCATTGGGGACAGAACTAATGAAAAACTGTTTTTT
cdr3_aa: CASSIGDRTNEKLFF

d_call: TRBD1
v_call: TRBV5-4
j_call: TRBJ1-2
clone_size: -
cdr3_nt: TGTGCCAGCAGCTTGGACACAGGGGGCCGTGGCTACACCTTC
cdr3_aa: CASSLDTGGRGYTF

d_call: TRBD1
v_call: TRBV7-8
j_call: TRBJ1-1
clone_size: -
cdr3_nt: TGTGCCAGCAGCTTAGGAACGACAGGGGTGAGGACTGAAGCTTTCTTT
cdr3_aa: CASSLGTTGVRTEAFF

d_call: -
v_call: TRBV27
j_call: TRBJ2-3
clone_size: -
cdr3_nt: TGTGCCAGCAGATATGACACAGATACGCAGTATTTT
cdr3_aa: CASRYDTDTQYF

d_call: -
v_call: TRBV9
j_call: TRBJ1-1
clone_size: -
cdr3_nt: TGTGCCAGCAGCGTAGGGGCGATGAACACTGAAGCTTTCTTT
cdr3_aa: CASSVGAMNTEAFF

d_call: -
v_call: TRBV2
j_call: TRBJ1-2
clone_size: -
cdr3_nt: TGTGCCACTGGACAGTCTCCTAACTATGGCTACACCTTC
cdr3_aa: CATGQSPNYGYTF

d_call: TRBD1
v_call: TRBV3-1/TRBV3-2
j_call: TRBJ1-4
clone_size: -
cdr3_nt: TGTGCCAGCAGCCCGACAGGGGTGGGTGAAAAACTGTTTTTT
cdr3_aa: CASSPTGVGEKLFF

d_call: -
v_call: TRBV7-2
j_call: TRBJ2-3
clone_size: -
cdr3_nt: TGTGCCAGCAGCCAACCAAGCACTACGCAGTATTTT
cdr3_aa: CASSQPSTTQYF

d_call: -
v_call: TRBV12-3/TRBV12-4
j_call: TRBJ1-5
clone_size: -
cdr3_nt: TGTGCCAGCAGCGGAGCAAATCAGCCCCAGCATTTT
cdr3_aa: CASSGANQPQHF